Only a few counts were recorded for the clone carrying this TCR beta chain. As yet, its antigen is unknown. Germline V CDR1 and CDR2: SGHRS, YFSETQ. The V gene lost 3 bases and the J gene lost 2 bases, with 17 bases spanning the gap. The CDR3 contains 16 residues. Time point: newly diagnosed GD, antithyroid drugs for less than 3 months. Isolated PBMC RNA provided the starting material for the TCR library. American Thyroid Association guidelines defined Graves' disease diagnosis. According to the study, TCR beta libraries were built with iRepertoire HTBI primers and CDR3-region Arm-PCR. One entry per CDR3 protein results from TCRdb running MiXCR on the multiplex PCR reads. The sample lists approximately 460,000 distinct CDR3 sequences; around 17% were seen once. These data are taken from a study of regulatory T cells in long-lasting Graves disease. Study-wide findings and caveats: Persistent Graves' patients showed reduced TCR diversity versus newly diagnosed patients.

This sample also appeared in a second study, on T cells in Graves' hyperthyroidism and ophthalmopathy. As reported in that work: Lactation, pregnancy, other autoimmune disease or uncontrolled infection led to exclusion of patients.

This receptor was identified in a woman aged 25 to 39 with Graves disease. The gene calls are TRBV5-1 and TRBJ2-5; tentatively, D is TRBD2 (7 bases). The specimen was peripheral blood mononuclear cells (PBMCs), collected at new diagnosis, from a patient treated with antithyroid drugs. The CDR3 loop is CASSSSSGGPQETQYF. In DNA form, the CDR3 reads TGCGCCAGCAGCTCCTCGTCGGGGGGCCCGCAAGAGACCCAGTACTTC.